The present entry profiles one T cell receptor beta chain with its context. Its antigen is unidentified. The V end was cut by 0 bases, the J end by 3 bases, with 12 bases between. Germline V gene sequence: CDR1 MNHNS, CDR2 SASEGT. The CDR3 has 15 amino acids. The sample originates from a study of OX40 agonist ivuxolimab in advanced cancers. Study-wide background: The dose-escalation cohort was about 80% male, with a mean age of around 60 years, ranging roughly 20 to 90. Partial response was recorded in three patients: one hepatocellular carcinoma and two cutaneous melanoma cases.

Overall study results and limits: On average, CD8+ T cells had more expanded clones than CD4+.

Profiled with immunoSEQ multiplex PCR; TCRdb holds only in-frame clones, not every one. The repertoire holds 35,000 to 45,000 clones, with 85% to 90% as singletons. This specimen consisted of CD4+ or CD8+ T cells sorted from blood, obtained in a trial of the OX40 agonist ivuxolimab. The chain uses TRBV6-1 and TRBJ2-7; the D is unclear. The TCR sequence derives from an adult with an advanced solid tumor such as melanoma, head and neck, liver or kidney cancer. This chain's CDR3 is CASSEAGPGIYEQYF. The CDR3 DNA follows: TGTGCCAGCAGTGAAGCCGGGCCCGGCATCTACGAGCAGTACTTC.